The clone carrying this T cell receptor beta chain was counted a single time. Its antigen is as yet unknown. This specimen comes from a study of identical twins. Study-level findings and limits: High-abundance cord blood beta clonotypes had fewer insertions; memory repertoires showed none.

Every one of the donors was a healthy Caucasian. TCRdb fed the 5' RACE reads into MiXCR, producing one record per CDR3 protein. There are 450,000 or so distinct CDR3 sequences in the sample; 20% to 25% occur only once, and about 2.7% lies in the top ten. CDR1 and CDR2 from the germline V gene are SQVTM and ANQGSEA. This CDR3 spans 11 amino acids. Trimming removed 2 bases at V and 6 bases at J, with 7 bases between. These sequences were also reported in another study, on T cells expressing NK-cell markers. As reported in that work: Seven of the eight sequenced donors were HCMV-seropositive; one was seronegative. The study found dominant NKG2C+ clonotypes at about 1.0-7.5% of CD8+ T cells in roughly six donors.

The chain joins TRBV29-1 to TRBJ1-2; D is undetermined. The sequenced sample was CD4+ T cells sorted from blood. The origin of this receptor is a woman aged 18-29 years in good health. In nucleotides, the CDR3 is TGCAGCGTTGAATATCTGGATGGCTACACCTTC. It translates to CSVEYLDGYTF.